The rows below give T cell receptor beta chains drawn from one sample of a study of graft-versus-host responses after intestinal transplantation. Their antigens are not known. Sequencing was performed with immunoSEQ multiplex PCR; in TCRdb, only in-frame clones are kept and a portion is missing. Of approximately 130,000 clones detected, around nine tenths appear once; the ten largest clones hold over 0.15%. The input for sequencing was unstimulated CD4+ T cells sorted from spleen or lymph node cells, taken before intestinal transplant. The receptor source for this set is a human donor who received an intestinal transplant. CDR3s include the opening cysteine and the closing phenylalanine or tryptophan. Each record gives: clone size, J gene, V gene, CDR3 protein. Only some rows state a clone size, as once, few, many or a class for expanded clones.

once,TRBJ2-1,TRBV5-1,CASSLDPTSGGEIF
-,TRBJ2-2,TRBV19,CASKGYIAGELFF
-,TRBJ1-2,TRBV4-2,CASSQDRGVFNYGYTF
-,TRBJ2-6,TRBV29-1,CSASGTASGANVLTF
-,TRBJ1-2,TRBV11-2,CASSLMSFASNYGYTF
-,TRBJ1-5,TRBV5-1,CASSFAPNSNQPQHF
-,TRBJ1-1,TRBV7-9,CASSLVGNTEAFF
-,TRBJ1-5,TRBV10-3,CAISEGPVQPQHF
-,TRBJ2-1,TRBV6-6,CASTVAGHGNEQFF
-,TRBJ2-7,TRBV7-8,CASSRGTLGEQYF
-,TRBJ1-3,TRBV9,CASSVGMLSSGNTIYF
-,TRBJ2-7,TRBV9,CASSVQPTGEQYF
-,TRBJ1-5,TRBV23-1,CARRQGAGSVQPQHF
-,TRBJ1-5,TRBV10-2,CASSETGGFQPQHF
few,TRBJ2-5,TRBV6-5,CASSYSGQQETQYF
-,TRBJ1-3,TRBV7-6,CASSLGGGNTGNTIYF
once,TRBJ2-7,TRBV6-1,CASSEMELTIYEQYF
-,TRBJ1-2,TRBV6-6,CASSYSIRSPGYTF
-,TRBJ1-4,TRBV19,CASSRQGLWNEKLFF
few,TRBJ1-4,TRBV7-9,CASSLVRHQGEKLFF
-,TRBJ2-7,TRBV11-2,CASSLEGRNYEQYF
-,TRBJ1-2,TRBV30,CAWSPGTGVGYTF
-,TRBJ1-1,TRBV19,CASSRLGPEAFF
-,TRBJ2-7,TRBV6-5,CASSYDDPRVEQYF
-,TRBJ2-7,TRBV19,CASNPGTIANEQYF
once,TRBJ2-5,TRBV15,CATSLPTGGLGETQYF
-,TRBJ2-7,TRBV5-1,CASSQDRGISYEQYF
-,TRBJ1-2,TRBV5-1,CASSLRRGYGYTF
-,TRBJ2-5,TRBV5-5,CASRNGQGIGETQYF
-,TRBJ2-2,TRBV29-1,CSVGSYTGELFF
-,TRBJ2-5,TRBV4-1,CASSQDRGLAGGETQYF
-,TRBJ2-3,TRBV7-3,CASSRGLAGVGTDTQYF
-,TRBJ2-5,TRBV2,CASSPRAGGETQYF
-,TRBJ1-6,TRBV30,CAWTLTGTRTFSYNSPLHF
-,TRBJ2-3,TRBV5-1,CASSQGTGSTDTQYF
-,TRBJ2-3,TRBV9,CASSVVGGRGTDTQYF
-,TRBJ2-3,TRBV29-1,CSVEVYGLAGGRTDTQYF
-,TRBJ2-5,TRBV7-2,CASSLGVVWRKETQYF
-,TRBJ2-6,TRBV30,CAWSVGRSGANVLTF
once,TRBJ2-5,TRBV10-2,CASRAFRDSGKETQYF